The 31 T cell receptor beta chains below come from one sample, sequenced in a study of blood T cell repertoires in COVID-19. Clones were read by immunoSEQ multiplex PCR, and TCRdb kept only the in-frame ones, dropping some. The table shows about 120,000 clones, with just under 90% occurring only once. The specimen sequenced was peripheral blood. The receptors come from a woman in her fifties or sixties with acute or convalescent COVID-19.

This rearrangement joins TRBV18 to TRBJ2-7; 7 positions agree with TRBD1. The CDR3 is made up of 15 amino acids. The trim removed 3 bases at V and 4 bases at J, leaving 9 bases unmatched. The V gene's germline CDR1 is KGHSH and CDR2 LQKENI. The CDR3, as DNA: TGTGCCAGCTCACCCCAAGGGACAGCTACTTACGAGCAGTACTTC. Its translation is CASSPQGTATYEQYF.

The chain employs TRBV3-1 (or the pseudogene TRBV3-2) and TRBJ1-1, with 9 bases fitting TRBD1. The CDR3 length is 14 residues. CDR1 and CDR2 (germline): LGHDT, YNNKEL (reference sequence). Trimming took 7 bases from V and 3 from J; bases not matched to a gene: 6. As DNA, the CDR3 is TGTGCCAGCACTCGGGACAGGGAGTACACTGAAGCTTTCTTT. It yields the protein CASTRDREYTEAFF.

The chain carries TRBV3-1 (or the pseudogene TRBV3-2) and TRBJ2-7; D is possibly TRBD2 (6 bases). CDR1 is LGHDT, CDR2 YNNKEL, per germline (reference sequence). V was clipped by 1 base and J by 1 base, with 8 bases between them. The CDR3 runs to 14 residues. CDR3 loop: CASSQAAGSYEQYF. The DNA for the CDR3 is TGTGCCAGCAGCCAAGCCGCGGGGTCCTACGAGCAGTACTTC.

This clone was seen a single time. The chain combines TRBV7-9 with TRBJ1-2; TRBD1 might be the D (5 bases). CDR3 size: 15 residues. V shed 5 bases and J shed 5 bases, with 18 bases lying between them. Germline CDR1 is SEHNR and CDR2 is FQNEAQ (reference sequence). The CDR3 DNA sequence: TGTGCCAGCAGCCCCCTAAGACAGACTTCTTATGGCTACACCTTC. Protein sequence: CASSPLRQTSYGYTF.

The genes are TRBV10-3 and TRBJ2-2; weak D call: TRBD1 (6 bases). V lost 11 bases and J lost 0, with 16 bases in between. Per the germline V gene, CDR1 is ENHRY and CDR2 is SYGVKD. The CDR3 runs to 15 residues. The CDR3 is CALKQGNSNTGELFF. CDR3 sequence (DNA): TGTGCCCTAAAACAGGGCAATTCGAACACCGGGGAGCTGTTTTTT.

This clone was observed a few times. CDR3 in amino acids: CASSLGTAESPLHF. In DNA, the CDR3 is TGCGCCAGCAGCCTGGGGACAGCGGAATCGCCCCTCCACTTT. The chain is built from TRBV5-1 and TRBJ1-6; 7 nucleotides match TRBD1. J gave up 13 bases and V 4 bases, and 11 bases lay outside the gene matches. From germline, CDR1 is SGHRS and CDR2 YFSETQ. CDR3 length: 14 amino acids.

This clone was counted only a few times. CDR3 in amino acids: CASTGQSNQPQHF. In DNA, the CDR3 is TGTGCCAGCACAGGACAGAGCAATCAGCCCCAGCATTTT. The rearrangement joins TRBV2 to TRBJ1-5; D may be TRBD1 (6 bases). The ends were cut back, 7 bases at V and 1 base at J, with 8 bases in the middle. Germline assignment: CDR1 SNHLY and CDR2 FYNNEI. CDR3 size: 13 residues.

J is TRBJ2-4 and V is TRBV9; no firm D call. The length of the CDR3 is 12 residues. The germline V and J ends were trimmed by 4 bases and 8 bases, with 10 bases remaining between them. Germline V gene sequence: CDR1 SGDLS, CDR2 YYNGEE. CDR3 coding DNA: TGTGCCAGCAGCAACGAGAGAGACATTCAGTACTTC. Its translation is CASSNERDIQYF.

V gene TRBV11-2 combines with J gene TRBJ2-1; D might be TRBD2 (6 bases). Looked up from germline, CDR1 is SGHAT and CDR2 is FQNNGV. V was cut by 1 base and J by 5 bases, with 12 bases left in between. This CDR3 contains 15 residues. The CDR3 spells CASSLVRGRDNEQFF. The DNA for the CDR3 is TGTGCCAGCAGCTTAGTTCGGGGGAGAGACAATGAGCAGTTCTTC.

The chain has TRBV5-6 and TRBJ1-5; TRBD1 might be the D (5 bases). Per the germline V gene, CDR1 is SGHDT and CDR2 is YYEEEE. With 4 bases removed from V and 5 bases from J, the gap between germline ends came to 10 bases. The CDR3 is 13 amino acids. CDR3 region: CASSADRDQPQHF. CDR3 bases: TGTGCCAGCAGCGCCGACAGAGATCAGCCCCAGCATTTT.

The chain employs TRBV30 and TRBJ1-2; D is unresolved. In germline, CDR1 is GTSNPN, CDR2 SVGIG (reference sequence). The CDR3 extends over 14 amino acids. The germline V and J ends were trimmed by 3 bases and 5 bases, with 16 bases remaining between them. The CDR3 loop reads CAWSLYYGEYGYTF. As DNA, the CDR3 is TGTGCCTGGAGCTTGTACTACGGAGAATATGGCTACACCTTC.

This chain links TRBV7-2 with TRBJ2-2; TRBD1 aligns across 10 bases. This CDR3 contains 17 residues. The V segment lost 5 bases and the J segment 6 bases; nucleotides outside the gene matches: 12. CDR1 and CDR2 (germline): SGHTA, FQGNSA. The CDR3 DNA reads TGTGCCAGCAGCCCCGGACAGGGGGTAAAAAGGCCCGGGGAGCTGTTTTTT. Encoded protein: CASSPGQGVKRPGELFF.

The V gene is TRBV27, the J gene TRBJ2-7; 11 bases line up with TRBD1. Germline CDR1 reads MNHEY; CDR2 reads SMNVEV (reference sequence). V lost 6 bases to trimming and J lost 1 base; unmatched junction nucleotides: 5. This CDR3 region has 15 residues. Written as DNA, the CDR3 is TGTGCCAGCAGACACGGACAGGGGGCGTCCTACGAGCAGTACTTC. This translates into CASRHGQGASYEQYF.

The CDR3 DNA sequence: TGTGCCAGCAGCTTGCCAACGGTGAATGAGCAGTTCTTC. This translates into CASSLPTVNEQFF. The genes are TRBV7-2 and TRBJ2-1, with D unresolved. Deletions cut 3 bases from V and 7 bases from J, with 10 bases between. The length of the CDR3 is 13 residues. Germline V lookup: CDR1 SGHTA, CDR2 FQGNSA.

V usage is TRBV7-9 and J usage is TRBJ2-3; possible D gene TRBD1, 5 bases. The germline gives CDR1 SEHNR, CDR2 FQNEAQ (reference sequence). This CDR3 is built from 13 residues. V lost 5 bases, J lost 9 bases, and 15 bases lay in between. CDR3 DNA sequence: TGTGCCAGCAGCCTCATCGACAGACCGACGCAGTATTTT. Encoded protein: CASSLIDRPTQYF.

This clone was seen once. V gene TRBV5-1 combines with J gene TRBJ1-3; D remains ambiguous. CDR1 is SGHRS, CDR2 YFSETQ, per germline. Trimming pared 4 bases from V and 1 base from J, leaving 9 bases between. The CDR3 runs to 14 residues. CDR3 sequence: CASSLSESGNTIYF. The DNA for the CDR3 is TGCGCCAGCAGCCTTAGTGAGTCTGGAAACACCATATATTTT. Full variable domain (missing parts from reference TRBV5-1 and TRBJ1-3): KAGVTQTPRYLIKTRGQQVTLSCSPISGHRSVSWYQQTPGQGLQFLFEYFSETQRNKGNFPGRFSGRQFSNSRSEMNVSTLELGDSALYLCASSLSESGNTIYFGEGSWLTVV.

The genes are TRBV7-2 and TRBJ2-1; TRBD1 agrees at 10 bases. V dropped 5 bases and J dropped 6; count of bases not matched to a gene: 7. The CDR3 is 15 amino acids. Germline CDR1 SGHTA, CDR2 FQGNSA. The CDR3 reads CASSDPRTGGNEQFF. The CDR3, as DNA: TGTGCCAGCAGCGACCCCCGGACAGGGGGCAATGAGCAGTTCTTC.

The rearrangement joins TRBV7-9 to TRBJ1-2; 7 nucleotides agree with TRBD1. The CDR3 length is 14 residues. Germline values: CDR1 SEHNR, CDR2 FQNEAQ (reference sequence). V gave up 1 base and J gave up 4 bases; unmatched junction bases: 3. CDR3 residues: CASSLGDRVYGYTF. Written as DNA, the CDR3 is TGTGCCAGCAGCTTAGGGGACAGAGTCTATGGCTACACCTTC.

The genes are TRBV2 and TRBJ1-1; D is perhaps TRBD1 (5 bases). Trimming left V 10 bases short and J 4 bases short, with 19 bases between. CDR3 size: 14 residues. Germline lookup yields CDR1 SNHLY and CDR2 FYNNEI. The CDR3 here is CATGGGSFGTEAFF. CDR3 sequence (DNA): TGTGCCACAGGTGGGGGGTCGTTTGGCACTGAAGCTTTCTTT.

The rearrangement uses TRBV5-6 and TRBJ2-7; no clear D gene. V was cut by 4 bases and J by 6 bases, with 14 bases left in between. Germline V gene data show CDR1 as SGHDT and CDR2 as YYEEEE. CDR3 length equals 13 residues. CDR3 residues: CASSLTGTPEQYF. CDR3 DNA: TGTGCCAGCAGCCTGACTGGCACGCCCGAGCAGTACTTC. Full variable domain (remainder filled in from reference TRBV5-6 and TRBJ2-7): DAGVTQSPTHLIKTRGQQVTLRCSPKSGHDTVSWYQQALGQGPQFIFQYYEEEERQRGNFPDRFSGHQFPNYSSELNVNALLLGDSALYLCASSLTGTPEQYFGPGTRLTVT.

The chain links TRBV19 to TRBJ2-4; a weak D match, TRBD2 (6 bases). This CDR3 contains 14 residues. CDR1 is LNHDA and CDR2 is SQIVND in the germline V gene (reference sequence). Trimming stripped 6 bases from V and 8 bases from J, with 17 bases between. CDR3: CASRGGNEKDIQYF. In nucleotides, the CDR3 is TGTGCCAGTAGAGGCGGGAATGAAAAAGACATTCAGTACTTC.

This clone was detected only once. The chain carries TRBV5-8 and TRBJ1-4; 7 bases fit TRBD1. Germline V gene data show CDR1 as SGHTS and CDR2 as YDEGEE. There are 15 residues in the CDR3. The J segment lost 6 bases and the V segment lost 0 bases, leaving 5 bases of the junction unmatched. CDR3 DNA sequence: TGTGCCAGCAGCTTGGGCAGACAGGGTTATGAAAAACTGTTTTTT. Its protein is CASSLGRQGYEKLFF.

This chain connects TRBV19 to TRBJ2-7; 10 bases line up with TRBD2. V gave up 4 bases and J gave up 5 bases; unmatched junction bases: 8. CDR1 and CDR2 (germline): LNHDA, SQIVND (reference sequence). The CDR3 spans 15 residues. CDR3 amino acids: CASSNLLAGIDEQYF. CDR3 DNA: TGTGCCAGTAGTAATTTACTAGCGGGAATCGACGAGCAGTACTTC.

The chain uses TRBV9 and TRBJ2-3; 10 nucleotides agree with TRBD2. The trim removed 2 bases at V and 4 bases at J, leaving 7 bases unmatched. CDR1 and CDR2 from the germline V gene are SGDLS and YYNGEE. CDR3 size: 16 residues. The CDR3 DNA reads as TGTGCCAGCAGCGTCCGAGCGGGGGGGATATCAGATACGCAGTATTTT. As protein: CASSVRAGGISDTQYF.

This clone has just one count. CDR3 bases: TGTGCCAGCAGTGAATGGGGAACAGGGCTTGGGGACGAGCAGTACTTC. Translated: CASSEWGTGLGDEQYF. The genes are TRBV25-1 and TRBJ2-7; D is perhaps TRBD1 (6 bases). Between the trimmed V and J ends, which lost 1 base and 5 bases, there was a span of 18 bases. Germline-derived CDR1 and CDR2 are MGHDK and SYGVNS. The CDR3 runs 16 residues.

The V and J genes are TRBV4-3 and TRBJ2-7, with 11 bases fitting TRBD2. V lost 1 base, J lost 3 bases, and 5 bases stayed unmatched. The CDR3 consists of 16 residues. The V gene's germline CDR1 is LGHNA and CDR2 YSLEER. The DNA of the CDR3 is TGCGCCAGCAGCCAAGGTCGCACTAGCGGGAGCTACGAGCAGTACTTC. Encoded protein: CASSQGRTSGSYEQYF.

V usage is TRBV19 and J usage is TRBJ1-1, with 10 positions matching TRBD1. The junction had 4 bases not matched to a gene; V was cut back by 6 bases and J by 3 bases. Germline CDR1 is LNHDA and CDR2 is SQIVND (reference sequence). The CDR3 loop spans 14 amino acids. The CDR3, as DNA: TGTGCCAGTAGCACCGGGACAGGGGACACTGAAGCTTTCTTT. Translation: CASSTGTGDTEAFF. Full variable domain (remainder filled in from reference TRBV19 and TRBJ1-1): DGGITQSPKYLFRKEGQNVTLSCEQNLNHDAMYWYRQDPGQGLRLIYYSQIVNDFQKGDIAEGYSVSREKKESFPLTVTSAQKNPTAFYLCASSTGTGDTEAFFGQGTRLTVV.

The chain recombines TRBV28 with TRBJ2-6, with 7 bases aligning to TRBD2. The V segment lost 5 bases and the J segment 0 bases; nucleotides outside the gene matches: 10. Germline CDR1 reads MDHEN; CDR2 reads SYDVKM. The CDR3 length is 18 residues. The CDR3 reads CASSRRDYRSSGANVLTF. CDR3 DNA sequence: TGTGCCAGCAGTCGCAGGGACTACCGATCCTCTGGGGCCAACGTCCTGACTTTC.

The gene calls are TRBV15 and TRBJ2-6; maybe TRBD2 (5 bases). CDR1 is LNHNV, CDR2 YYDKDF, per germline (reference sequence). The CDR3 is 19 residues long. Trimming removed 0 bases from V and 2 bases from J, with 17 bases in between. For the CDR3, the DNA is TGTGCCACCAGCAGAGATGGGCTAGCAACCCTCACTGGGGCCAACGTCCTGACTTTC. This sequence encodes CATSRDGLATLTGANVLTF. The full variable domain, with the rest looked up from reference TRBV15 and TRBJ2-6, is DAMVIQNPRYQVTQFGKPVTLSCSQTLNHNVMYWYQQKSSQAPKLLFHYYDKDFNNEADTPDNFQSRRPNTSFCFLDIRSPGLGDTAMYLCATSRDGLATLTGANVLTFGAGSRLTVL.

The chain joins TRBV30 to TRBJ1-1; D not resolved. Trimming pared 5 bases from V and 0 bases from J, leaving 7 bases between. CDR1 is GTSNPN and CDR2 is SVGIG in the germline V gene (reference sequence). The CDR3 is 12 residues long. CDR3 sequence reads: CAWGLVNTEAFF. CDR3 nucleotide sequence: TGTGCCTGGGGACTTGTGAACACTGAAGCTTTCTTT.

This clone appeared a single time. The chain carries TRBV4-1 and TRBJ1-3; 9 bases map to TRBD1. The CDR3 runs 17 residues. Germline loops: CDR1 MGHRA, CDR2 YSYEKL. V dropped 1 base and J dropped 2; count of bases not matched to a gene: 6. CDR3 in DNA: TGCGCCAGCAGCCAAGGGATCGGGGACAGGGCTGGAAACACCATATATTTT. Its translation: CASSQGIGDRAGNTIYF.